These 28 T cell receptor beta chains originate from one sample sequenced in a study of blood T cell repertoires in COVID-19 (dated by TCRdb to 2019 to 2021). Library generation was performed with the immunoSEQ multiplex PCR assay. TCRdb limited this immuneACCESS table to in-frame rearrangements with V and J called. A share of clones is missing; checked studies link under half to unresolved V genes, and the rest is unexplained. This sample lists over 140,000 clones; 76% were detected once. The ten largest make up 4.5% to 5% of the sample. Sequencing was performed on peripheral blood. The receptor set was obtained from a woman aged 80 or over with active or convalescent COVID-19.

The rearrangement joins TRBV19 to TRBJ2-2; the D gene is possibly TRBD2 (6 bases). The V and J ends lost 3 bases and 4 bases respectively, with 12 bases between them. The CDR3 loop spans 15 amino acids. CDR1 and CDR2 (germline): LNHDA, SQIVND (reference sequence). This CDR3 is CASSIVGGITGELFF. The CDR3 DNA reads TGTGCCAGTAGTATTGTGGGGGGAATCACCGGGGAGCTGTTTTTT.

J is TRBJ2-2 and V is TRBV4-1; weak D call: TRBD1 (6 bases). CDR1 and CDR2 from the germline V gene are MGHRA and YSYEKL. The ends were cut back, 0 bases at V and 0 bases at J, with 11 bases in the middle. The CDR3 spans 17 residues. The CDR3 reads CASSQENSGANTGELFF. The CDR3 DNA is TGCGCCAGCAGCCAAGAGAATTCAGGGGCGAACACCGGGGAGCTGTTTTTT.

J is TRBJ1-2 and V is TRBV28; D not resolved. This CDR3 has 12 residues. Trimming stripped 2 bases from V and 5 bases from J, with 6 bases between. CDR1 and CDR2 (germline): MDHEN, SYDVKM. This chain's CDR3 is CASSLLEYGYTF. CDR3 in DNA: TGTGCCAGCAGTTTACTGGAGTATGGCTACACCTTC.

The chain links TRBV28 to TRBJ1-1; TRBD1 agrees at 7 bases. Germline assignment: CDR1 MDHEN and CDR2 SYDVKM. The CDR3 contains 15 residues. The trim removed 4 bases at V and 1 base at J, leaving 6 bases unmatched. Here the CDR3 reads CASSSTGDPNTEAFF. CDR3 DNA sequence: TGTGCCAGCAGTTCAACAGGGGACCCGAACACTGAAGCTTTCTTT.

The J gene is TRBJ2-1, the V gene TRBV11-2; 7 bases map to TRBD1. J gave up 1 base and V 1 base, and 1 base lay outside the gene matches. Germline CDR1 SGHAT, CDR2 FQNNGV. The CDR3 runs 15 residues. Here the CDR3 reads CASSLAGQSYNEQFF. CDR3 DNA: TGTGCCAGCAGCTTAGCGGGACAGTCCTACAATGAGCAGTTCTTC.

This chain joins TRBV7-6 and TRBJ2-5, with D maybe TRBD1 (5 bases). The ends were cut back, 3 bases at V and 5 bases at J, with 10 bases in the middle. The CDR3 runs to 13 residues. The germline CDR1 and CDR2 sequences are SGHVS and FNYEAQ. CDR3 amino acids: CASSFTGAETQYF. The CDR3 DNA sequence: TGTGCCAGCAGCTTCACAGGAGCCGAGACCCAGTACTTC.

The V call is TRBV7-3, the J call TRBJ2-1; TRBD1 is a possible D gene (6 bases). The CDR3 has 13 amino acids. Trimming left V 5 bases short and J 10 bases short, with 15 bases between. CDR1 SGHTA and CDR2 FQGTGA come from the germline V gene. CDR3 protein: CASSTTGIGEQFF. In nucleotides, the CDR3 is TGTGCCAGCAGCACTACAGGGATTGGGGAGCAGTTCTTC.

This sequence joins TRBV6-1 and TRBJ2-7; TRBD1 matches 8 bases. CDR1 and CDR2 from the germline V gene are MNHNS and SASEGT. J gave up 4 bases and V 2 bases, and 16 bases lay outside the gene matches. The CDR3 runs to 18 residues. CDR3 DNA: TGTGCCAGCAGTGAATCGAGTGACAGGGGATTATTAAGTTACGAGCAGTACTTC. The encoded protein is CASSESSDRGLLSYEQYF.

The chain links TRBV21-1 to TRBJ1-1. TRBV21-1 is a pseudogene segment. The CDR3 has 17 amino acids. CDR3 residues: CASSTPGGARMNTEAFF. CDR3 bases: TGTGCCAGCAGCACCCCCGGCGGGGCTCGGATGAACACTGAAGCTTTCTTT.

The rearrangement joins TRBV28 to TRBJ1-2, with 7 bases that match TRBD1. The V and J ends lost 7 bases and 3 bases, in that order; junction bases with no gene match: 5. The CDR3 length is 13 residues. Per germline, CDR1 MDHEN and CDR2 SYDVKM. The CDR3 loop is CASKTGTDYGYTF. CDR3 nucleotides: TGTGCCAGCAAGACCGGGACAGACTATGGCTACACCTTC.

In its sample, this clone was seen a few times. This sequence joins TRBV12-3 or TRBV12-4 and TRBJ1-1, with TRBD1 matching over 10 bases. Germline trimming cut 10 bases from V and 6 bases from J; bases unmatched to any gene: 5. The CDR3 has 12 amino acids. The CDR3 sequence: CATSGQGAEAFF. CDR3 coding DNA: TGTGCCACCTCAGGACAGGGGGCTGAAGCTTTCTTT.

This clone was recorded a few times. The genes are TRBV13 and TRBJ1-2, with TRBD1 matching over 10 bases. Germline assignment: CDR1 PRHDT and CDR2 FYEKMQ (reference sequence). The ends lost 6 bases at V and 9 bases at J; junction bases unmatched: 7. CDR3 length: 13 amino acids. In DNA, the CDR3 is TGTGCCAGCAGTCAGGGGACAGGGGCGAGCTACACCTTC. Protein: CASSQGTGASYTF.

This sequence joins TRBV12-3 or TRBV12-4 and TRBJ1-5; maybe TRBD1 (5 bases). V was trimmed by 4 bases and J by 5 bases, leaving 9 bases between them. The CDR3 is made up of 13 amino acids. CDR3 sequence: CASSSGTYQPQHF. The CDR3 DNA is TGTGCCAGCAGTTCAGGGACTTATCAGCCCCAGCATTTT.

The V gene is TRBV6-2 or TRBV6-3, the J gene TRBJ1-5; the D gene is possibly TRBD1 (6 bases). Germline loops: CDR1 MNHEY, CDR2 SVGEGT. V lost 5 bases, J lost 6 bases, and 20 bases lay in between. The CDR3 length is 16 residues. CDR3 DNA sequence: TGTGCCAGCAGTCCCATGGGGGGGGCTTTGTTTCAGCCCCAGCATTTT. Translating gives CASSPMGGALFQPQHF.

This clone was counted a few times. This sequence joins TRBV7-2 and TRBJ1-5; D is possibly TRBD1 (5 bases). V was pared by 1 base and J by 6 bases, with 7 bases between. CDR3 length: 13 amino acids. CDR1 is SGHTA and CDR2 is FQGNSA in the germline V gene. CDR3 protein: CASSLGRGQPQHF. The CDR3 nucleotides read TGTGCCAGCAGCTTAGGGAGGGGTCAGCCCCAGCATTTT.

The chain combines TRBV5-1 with TRBJ1-2; D uncertain. This CDR3 spans 12 amino acids. Germline CDR1 SGHRS, CDR2 YFSETQ. Trimming shortened V by 0 bases and J by 3 bases, and 3 bases separated the two germline ends. The DNA for the CDR3 is TGCGCCAGCAGCTTGGCTGACTATGGCTACACCTTC. Translated, it gives CASSLADYGYTF. Variable domain in full (rest from reference TRBV5-1 and TRBJ1-2): KAGVTQTPRYLIKTRGQQVTLSCSPISGHRSVSWYQQTPGQGLQFLFEYFSETQRNKGNFPGRFSGRQFSNSRSEMNVSTLELGDSALYLCASSLADYGYTFGSGTRLTVV.

This chain connects TRBV6-6 to TRBJ2-2; TRBD1 matches 8 bases. Germline V gene data show CDR1 as MNHNY and CDR2 as SVGAGI (reference sequence). This CDR3 contains 13 residues. Unmatched junction bases numbered 4, after V lost 7 bases and J lost 6 bases. CDR3 amino acids: CASIKQGAGELFF. The CDR3, as DNA: TGTGCCAGCATCAAACAGGGGGCCGGGGAGCTGTTTTTT.

The chain combines TRBV11-2 with TRBJ1-1; D is unresolved. Trimming shortened V by 5 bases and J by 4 bases, and 17 bases separated the two germline ends. CDR3 length: 15 amino acids. CDR1 SGHAT and CDR2 FQNNGV come from the germline V gene. The DNA of the CDR3 is TGTGCCAGCAGCCGCGGGCTGGCCCCAGGCACTGAAGCTTTCTTT. It codes for CASSRGLAPGTEAFF. Full variable domain (remainder filled in from reference TRBV11-2 and TRBJ1-1): EAGVAQSPRYKIIEKRQSVAFWCNPISGHATLYWYQQILGQGPKLLIQFQNNGVVDDSQLPKDRFSAERLKGVDSTLKIQPAKLEDSAVYLCASSRGLAPGTEAFFGQGTRLTVV.

This chain connects TRBV5-4 to TRBJ2-5; 8 nucleotides match TRBD2. The V segment lost 4 bases and the J segment 2 bases; nucleotides outside the gene matches: 7. This CDR3 spans 15 amino acids. CDR1 SGHNT and CDR2 YYREEE come from the germline V gene (reference sequence). DNA for the CDR3: TGTGCCAGCAGCCCCGGAGTAGCGGGGCAAGAGACCCAGTACTTC. Its translation is CASSPGVAGQETQYF.

This chain uses TRBV7-8 with TRBJ1-5; tentative D call: TRBD1 (5 bases). Germline lookup yields CDR1 SGHVS and CDR2 FQNEAQ. This CDR3 contains 16 residues. Trimming pared 8 bases from V and 1 base from J, leaving 18 bases between. The DNA for the CDR3 is TGTGCCAGCGTACCGGGTGGGGCGTTGAGCAATCAGCCCCAGCATTTT. This encodes CASVPGGALSNQPQHF.

The chain recombines TRBV30 with TRBJ2-7, with 9 nucleotides matching TRBD1. The length of the CDR3 is 13 residues. Germline V gene data show CDR1 as GTSNPN and CDR2 as SVGIG (reference sequence). With V trimmed by 5 bases and J by 2 bases, 4 bases remained unmatched. The CDR3 reads CAWRRTGAYEQYF. The CDR3 DNA is TGTGCCTGGCGCAGGACAGGGGCCTACGAGCAGTACTTC.

The chain has TRBV5-4 and TRBJ2-7; D may be TRBD1 (7 bases). In germline, CDR1 is SGHNT, CDR2 YYREEE (reference sequence). The CDR3 is 14 residues long. V was trimmed by 4 bases and J by 0 bases, leaving 11 bases between them. In nucleotides, the CDR3 is TGTGCCAGCAGCATCAGGGGGGTCTCCTACGAGCAGTACTTC. It translates to CASSIRGVSYEQYF.

V usage is TRBV5-1 and J usage is TRBJ1-5; D unclear. V shed 0 bases and J shed 3 bases, with 7 bases lying between them. The CDR3 has 14 residues. The germline V gene has CDR1 SGHRS and CDR2 YFSETQ. The CDR3 sequence: CASSLEGANQPQHF. The CDR3, as DNA: TGCGCCAGCAGCTTGGAGGGAGCCAATCAGCCCCAGCATTTT.

This clone has only a few counts. The gene calls are TRBV3-1 (or the pseudogene TRBV3-2) and TRBJ1-6; D gene uncertain. CDR1 is LGHDT, CDR2 YNNKEL, per germline (reference sequence). The CDR3 totals 17 residues. V was trimmed by 0 bases and J by 0 bases, leaving 9 bases between them. In DNA, the CDR3 is TGTGCCAGCAGCCAAGACCTACTGAGCTCCTATAATTCACCCCTCCACTTT. Translating it yields CASSQDLLSSYNSPLHF.

This chain links TRBV30 with TRBJ2-7; tentative D call: TRBD1 (6 bases). Between the trimmed V and J ends, which lost 0 bases and 5 bases, there was a span of 8 bases. The CDR3 is 12 residues long. The germline V gene has CDR1 GTSNPN and CDR2 SVGIG (reference sequence). CDR3 protein: CAWSVGGHEQYF. DNA of the CDR3: TGTGCCTGGAGTGTTGGGGGCCACGAGCAGTACTTC.

This sequence joins TRBV3-1 (or the pseudogene TRBV3-2) and TRBJ2-7; 11 bases match TRBD2. The ends lost 1 base at V and 2 bases at J; junction bases unmatched: 4. This CDR3 region has 16 residues. Germline V lookup: CDR1 LGHDT, CDR2 YNNKEL (reference sequence). The CDR3 DNA reads as TGTGCCAGCAGCCAAGCGCTAGCGGGGGGCGCCTACGAGCAGTACTTC. It codes for CASSQALAGGAYEQYF.

The V gene is TRBV5-4, the J gene TRBJ2-2; 8 bases map to TRBD1. Germline V CDR1 and CDR2: SGHNT, YYREEE (reference sequence). The CDR3 is made up of 15 amino acids. J lost 3 bases, V lost 1 base, and 2 bases had no gene match. The chain's CDR3 is CASSLQGAHTGELFF. The CDR3 region has the DNA TGTGCCAGCAGCTTGCAGGGGGCTCACACCGGGGAGCTGTTTTTT.

This chain joins TRBV6-1 and TRBJ1-4, with 7 bases identical to TRBD1. CDR1 and CDR2 (germline): MNHNS, SASEGT. CDR3 length: 18 amino acids. V lost 1 base and J lost 4; bases outside the gene matches: 12. CDR3 sequence reads: CASSEGRGQRGFNEKLFF. The CDR3 DNA is TGTGCCAGCAGTGAAGGCCGGGGACAGAGGGGTTTTAATGAAAAACTGTTTTTT.